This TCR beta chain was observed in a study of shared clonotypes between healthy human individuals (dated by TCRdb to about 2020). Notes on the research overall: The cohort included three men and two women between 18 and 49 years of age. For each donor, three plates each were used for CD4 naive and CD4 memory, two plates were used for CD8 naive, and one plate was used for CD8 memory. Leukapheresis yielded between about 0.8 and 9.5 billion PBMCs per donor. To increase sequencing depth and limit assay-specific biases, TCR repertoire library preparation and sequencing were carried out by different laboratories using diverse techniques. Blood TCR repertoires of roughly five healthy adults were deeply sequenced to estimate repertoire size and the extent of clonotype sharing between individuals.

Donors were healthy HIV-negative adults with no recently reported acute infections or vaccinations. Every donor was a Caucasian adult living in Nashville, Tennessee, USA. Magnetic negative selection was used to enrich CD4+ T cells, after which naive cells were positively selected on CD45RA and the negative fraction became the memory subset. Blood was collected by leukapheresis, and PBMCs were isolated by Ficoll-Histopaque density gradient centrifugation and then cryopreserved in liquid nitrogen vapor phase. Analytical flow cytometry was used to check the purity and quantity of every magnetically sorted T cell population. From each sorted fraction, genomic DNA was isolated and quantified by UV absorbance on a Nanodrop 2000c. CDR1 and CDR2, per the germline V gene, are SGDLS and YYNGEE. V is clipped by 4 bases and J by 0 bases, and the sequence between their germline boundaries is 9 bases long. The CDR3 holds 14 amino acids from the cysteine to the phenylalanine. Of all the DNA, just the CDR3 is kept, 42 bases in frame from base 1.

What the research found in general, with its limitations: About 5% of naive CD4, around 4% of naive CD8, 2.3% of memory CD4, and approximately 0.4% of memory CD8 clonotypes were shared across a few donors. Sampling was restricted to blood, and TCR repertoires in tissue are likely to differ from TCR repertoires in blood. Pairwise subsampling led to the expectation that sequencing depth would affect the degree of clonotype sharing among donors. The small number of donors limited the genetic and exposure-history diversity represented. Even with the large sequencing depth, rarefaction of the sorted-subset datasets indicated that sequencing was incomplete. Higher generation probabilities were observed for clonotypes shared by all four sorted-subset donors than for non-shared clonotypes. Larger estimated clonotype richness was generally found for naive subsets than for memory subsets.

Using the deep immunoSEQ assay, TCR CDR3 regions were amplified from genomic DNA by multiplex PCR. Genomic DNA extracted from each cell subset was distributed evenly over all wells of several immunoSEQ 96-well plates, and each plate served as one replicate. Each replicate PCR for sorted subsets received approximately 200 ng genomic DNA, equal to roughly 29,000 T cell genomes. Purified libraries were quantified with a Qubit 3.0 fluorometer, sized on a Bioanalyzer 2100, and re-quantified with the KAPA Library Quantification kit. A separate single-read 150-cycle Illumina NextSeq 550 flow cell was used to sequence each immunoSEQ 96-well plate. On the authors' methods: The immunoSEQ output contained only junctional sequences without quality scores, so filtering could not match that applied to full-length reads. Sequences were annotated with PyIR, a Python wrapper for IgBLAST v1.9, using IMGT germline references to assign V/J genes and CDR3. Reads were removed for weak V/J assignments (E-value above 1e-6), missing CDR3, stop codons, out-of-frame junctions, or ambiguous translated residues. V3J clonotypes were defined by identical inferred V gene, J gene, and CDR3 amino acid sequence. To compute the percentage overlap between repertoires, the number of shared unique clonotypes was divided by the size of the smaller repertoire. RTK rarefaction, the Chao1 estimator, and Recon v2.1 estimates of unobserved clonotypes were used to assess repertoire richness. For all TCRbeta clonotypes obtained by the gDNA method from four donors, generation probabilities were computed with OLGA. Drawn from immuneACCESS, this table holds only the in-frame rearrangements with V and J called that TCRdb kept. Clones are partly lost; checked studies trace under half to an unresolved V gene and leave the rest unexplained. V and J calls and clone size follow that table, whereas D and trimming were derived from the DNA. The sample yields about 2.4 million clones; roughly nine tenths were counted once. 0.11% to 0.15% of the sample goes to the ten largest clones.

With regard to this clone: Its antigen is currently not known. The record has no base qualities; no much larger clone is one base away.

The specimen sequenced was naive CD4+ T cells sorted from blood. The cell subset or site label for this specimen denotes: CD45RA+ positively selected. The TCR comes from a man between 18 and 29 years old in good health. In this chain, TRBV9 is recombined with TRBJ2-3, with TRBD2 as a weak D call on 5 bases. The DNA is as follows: TGTGCCAGCAGCCGGGGAGTTAGCACAGATACGCAGTATTTT. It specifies CASSRGVSTDTQYF. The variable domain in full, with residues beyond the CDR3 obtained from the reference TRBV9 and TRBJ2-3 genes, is DSGVTQTPKHLITATGQRVTLRCSPRSGDLSVYWYQQSLDQGLQFLIQYYNGEERAKGNILERFSAQQFPDLHSELNLSSLELGDSALYFCASSRGVSTDTQYFGPGTRLTVL.